Shown below are 20 T cell receptor beta chains from a single sample sequenced in a study of T cell responses to AZD1222 COVID-19 vaccine. Sequenced by immunoSEQ multiplex PCR; TCRdb stores in-frame clones only, minus some. The repertoire holds approximately 120,000 clones, about nine tenths seen once, with 5.2% in the top ten. The sample was peripheral blood, taken on day 0 of AZD1222 vaccination. These receptors originate from an adult in good health.

This clone was seen a single time. The chain combines TRBV7-9 with TRBJ1-1, with 11 bases matching TRBD1. Germline loops: CDR1 SEHNR, CDR2 FQNEAQ (reference sequence). This CDR3 region has 15 residues. V lost 5 bases and J lost 8; bases outside the gene matches: 10. The CDR3 DNA reads TGTGCCAGCAGCGGCCGGGACAGGGGGTTTTTGGAAGCTTTCTTT. This sequence encodes CASSGRDRGFLEAFF. Looking up the rest from reference TRBV7-9 and TRBJ1-1 gives the full variable domain: DTGVSQNPRHKITKRGQNVTFRCDPISEHNRLYWYRQTLGQGPEFLTYFQNEAQLEKSRLLSDRFSAERPKGSFSTLEIQRTEQGDSAMYLCASSGRDRGFLEAFFGQGTRLTVV.

This chain connects TRBV27 to TRBJ2-3, with 10 nucleotides matching TRBD1. Germline-derived CDR1 and CDR2 are MNHEY and SMNVEV (reference sequence). V trimming: 2 bases; J trimming: 3 bases; junction bases outside the gene matches: 5. The CDR3 has 16 amino acids. This CDR3 is CASSLPTGGATDTQYF. In DNA, the CDR3 is TGTGCCAGCAGTTTACCGACAGGGGGCGCGACAGATACGCAGTATTTT.

This chain connects TRBV28 to TRBJ1-1; D possibly corresponds to TRBD1 (5 bases). The V end lost 3 bases, the J end lost 1 base, and 12 bases lay between the germline ends. Germline CDR1 is MDHEN and CDR2 is SYDVKM. CDR3 size: 15 residues. CDR3 coding DNA: TGTGCCAGCAGTTTGCTCGGAGGGACGAACACTGAAGCTTTCTTT. Translating it yields CASSLLGGTNTEAFF. Combining the CDR3 with reference TRBV28 and TRBJ1-1 gives the whole variable domain DVKVTQSSRYLVKRTGEKVFLECVQDMDHENMFWYRQDPGLGLRLIYFSYDVKMKEKGDIPEGYSVSREKKERFSLILESASTNQTSMYLCASSLLGGTNTEAFFGQGTRLTVV.

The chain uses TRBV3-1 (or the pseudogene TRBV3-2) and TRBJ2-7; the D gene could be TRBD1 or TRBD2 (5 bases each). The V end was cut by 4 bases, the J end by 1 base, with 14 bases between. The CDR3 loop spans 15 amino acids. Germline CDR1 is LGHDT and CDR2 is YNNKEL (reference sequence). CDR3 DNA: TGTGCCAGCAGCCTTCGACCGGGACGGTCCTACGAGCAGTACTTC. Translating gives CASSLRPGRSYEQYF.

The V call is TRBV7-9, the J call TRBJ2-1, with 10 bases fitting TRBD1. CDR3 size: 16 residues. Per the germline V gene, CDR1 is SEHNR and CDR2 is FQNEAQ (reference sequence). The junction had 6 bases not matched to a gene; V was cut back by 5 bases and J by 2 bases. Here the CDR3 DNA reads TGTGCCAGCAGCGACAGGGGGCTGAGCGCCTACAATGAGCAGTTCTTC. Its translation: CASSDRGLSAYNEQFF.

The chain has TRBV5-4 and TRBJ2-7; TRBD1 might be the D (6 bases). The CDR3 contains 12 residues. The germline V and J ends were trimmed by 4 bases and 12 bases, with 17 bases remaining between them. Per germline, CDR1 SGHNT and CDR2 YYREEE (reference sequence). CDR3 in DNA: TGTGCCAGCAGCGAGGGCCCTGGCAGGGGGTACTTC. Encoded protein: CASSEGPGRGYF.

The chain is built from TRBV4-1 and TRBJ1-5; no firm D call. The germline gives CDR1 MGHRA, CDR2 YSYEKL. The V and J ends lost 1 base and 4 bases respectively, with 14 bases between them. The CDR3 sequence is 16 residues long. The CDR3: CASSQGTLPRNQPQHF. CDR3 in DNA: TGCGCCAGCAGCCAAGGGACCCTACCGAGGAATCAGCCCCAGCATTTT.

The rearrangement links TRBV6-5 to TRBJ1-4, with 9 bases lining up with TRBD1. There are 15 residues in the CDR3. The trim removed 6 bases at V and 2 bases at J, leaving 4 bases unmatched. CDR1 is MNHEY, CDR2 SVGAGI, per germline. Here the CDR3 DNA reads TGTGCCAGCAGCACCACAGGGGGCACTAATGAAAAACTGTTTTTT. It encodes CASSTTGGTNEKLFF.

The genes are TRBV6-2 or TRBV6-3 and TRBJ2-1; D remains unclear. Between the trimmed V and J ends, which lost 5 bases and 10 bases, there was a span of 9 bases. This CDR3 is built from 11 residues. In germline, CDR1 is MNHEY, CDR2 SVGEGT. CDR3 coding DNA: TGTGCCAGCAGTCGACTTTTCGAGCAGTTCTTC. Residues: CASSRLFEQFF.

The chain recombines TRBV27 with TRBJ2-2; maybe TRBD1 (6 bases). Trimming removed 5 bases from V and 1 base from J, with 20 bases in between. Germline V gene sequence: CDR1 MNHEY, CDR2 SMNVEV (reference sequence). CDR3 length: 18 amino acids. CDR3 loop: CASSVIQPGQLNTGELFF. The CDR3 region has the DNA TGTGCCAGCAGTGTCATTCAGCCGGGACAACTGAACACCGGGGAGCTGTTTTTT.

The V gene is TRBV14, the J gene TRBJ1-3; D not resolved. The ends were cut back, 2 bases at V and 1 base at J, with 3 bases in the middle. Per germline, CDR1 SGHDN and CDR2 FVKESK. The length of the CDR3 is 13 residues. The CDR3 bases are TGTGCCAGCAGCCAAACATCTGGAAACACCATATATTTT. It codes for CASSQTSGNTIYF.

A few counts support this clone. The chain has TRBV7-9 and TRBJ1-1, with 7 nucleotides matching TRBD1. Germline CDR1 and CDR2: SEHNR and FQNEAQ (reference sequence). The J segment lost 3 bases and the V segment lost 5 bases, leaving 15 bases of the junction unmatched. The CDR3 consists of 17 residues. DNA for the CDR3: TGTGCCAGCAGCCATACAAAAAACAGGGGTAGGGACACTGAAGCTTTCTTT. Protein sequence: CASSHTKNRGRDTEAFF.

The chain carries TRBV6-5 and TRBJ1-4, with 10 bases identical to TRBD1. J was trimmed by 6 bases and V by 0 bases; bases with no gene match: 1. The CDR3 consists of 15 residues. From germline, CDR1 is MNHEY and CDR2 SVGAGI. The CDR3 here is CASSYSGQGHEKLFF. CDR3 nucleotides: TGTGCCAGCAGTTACTCGGGACAGGGGCATGAAAAACTGTTTTTT.

The chain carries TRBV27 and TRBJ2-1; 7 positions agree with TRBD1. CDR1 is MNHEY, CDR2 SMNVEV, per germline (reference sequence). V gave up 11 bases and J gave up 10 bases; unmatched junction bases: 14. The CDR3 extends over 13 amino acids. In DNA form, the CDR3 reads TGTGCCGTATCTCGCGACAGGGAAGGAGAGCAGTTCTTC. Protein: CAVSRDREGEQFF.

There are a few counts of this clone. The chain links TRBV19 to TRBJ1-2, with D uncertain. From germline, CDR1 is LNHDA and CDR2 SQIVND (reference sequence). V lost 4 bases, J lost 4 bases, and 7 bases lay in between. This CDR3 comprises 12 residues. The CDR3 coding sequence is TGTGCCAGTAGTACCTGGAGCTATGGCTACACCTTC. As protein: CASSTWSYGYTF.

The chain employs TRBV24-1 and TRBJ1-2, with a possible D match to TRBD1 (6 bases). Germline V CDR1 and CDR2: KGHDR, SFDVKD. Trimming shortened V by 0 bases and J by 11 bases, and 9 bases separated the two germline ends. This CDR3 comprises 12 residues. The CDR3 region has the DNA TGTGCCACCAGTGATTTGGACAGGCTATACACCTTC. Translated: CATSDLDRLYTF.

This clone was counted a single time. The gene calls are TRBV30 and TRBJ2-6; no clear D gene. Germline lookup yields CDR1 GTSNPN and CDR2 SVGIG (reference sequence). The CDR3 extends over 14 amino acids. V was pared by 2 bases and J by 0 bases, with 5 bases between. CDR3 nucleotide sequence: TGTGCCTGGAGTTTAGACTCTGGGGCCAACGTCCTGACTTTC. It is translated as CAWSLDSGANVLTF.

V gene TRBV6-5 combines with J gene TRBJ2-1; TRBD2 agrees at 11 bases. V shed 4 bases and J 7 bases; nucleotides not matched to a gene: 9. The CDR3 has 16 amino acids. Germline CDR1 is MNHEY and CDR2 is SVGAGI. CDR3 nucleotide sequence: TGTGCCAGCAGTTCCCCCACTAGCGGGAGCTTAAATGAGCAGTTCTTC. Translation gives CASSSPTSGSLNEQFF.

J is TRBJ2-5 and V is TRBV2; D is possibly TRBD2 (5 bases). CDR1 SNHLY and CDR2 FYNNEI come from the germline V gene. The V end was cut by 6 bases, the J end by 5 bases, with 7 bases between. There are 11 residues in the CDR3. The CDR3 is CASRLAETQYF. In DNA, the CDR3 is TGTGCCAGCAGATTAGCGGAGACCCAGTACTTC.

This clone was counted only a few times. The J gene is TRBJ2-1, the V gene TRBV30; TRBD2 agrees at 13 bases. Trimming took 2 bases from V and 6 from J; bases not matched to a gene: 4. The CDR3 consists of 15 residues. CDR1 and CDR2 from the germline V gene are GTSNPN and SVGIG (reference sequence). The CDR3 protein is CAWSTTSGGANEQFF. CDR3 sequence (DNA): TGTGCCTGGAGTACAACTAGCGGGGGGGCCAATGAGCAGTTCTTC.